Following are 19 T cell receptor beta chains from one sample sequenced in a study of blood T cell repertoires in COVID-19. Assay: immunoSEQ multiplex PCR; the TCRdb copy retains only in-frame clones and omits some. The sample holds tens of thousands of clones; about 77% are singletons and the top ten take approximately 30%. The sequencing input was peripheral blood. Source of these receptors: a human donor in a cohort sampled during active COVID-19.

This clone has at least ten counts. CDR3 sequence: CASATGGGDYGYTF. The CDR3 DNA reads as TGTGCTAGTGCCACAGGGGGGGGTGACTATGGCTACACCTTC. V is TRBV12-5 and J is TRBJ1-2; 8 bases align to TRBD1. Germline CDR1 is LGHNT and CDR2 is FRNRAP. J lost 3 bases, V lost 7 bases, and 7 bases had no gene match. The CDR3 is 14 amino acids.

This clone was seen a few times. V usage is TRBV15 and J usage is TRBJ2-7; 10 nucleotides align to TRBD2. CDR1 and CDR2 from the germline V gene are LNHNV and YYDKDF (reference sequence). CDR3 size: 15 residues. Trimming took 5 bases from V and 7 from J; bases not matched to a gene: 11. As DNA, the CDR3 is TGTGCCACCAGCCCCTGGGGCGTAGCGGGAGGTGAGCAGTACTTC. This translates into CATSPWGVAGGEQYF.

The CDR3 region is CASSLTAGGTDTQYF. In DNA, the CDR3 is TGTGCCAGCAGCTTAACGGCGGGAGGCACAGATACGCAGTATTTT. The rearrangement links TRBV7-3 to TRBJ2-3, with 7 bases aligning to TRBD2. Germline CDR1 SGHTA, CDR2 FQGTGA. V trimming: 0 bases; J trimming: 1 base; junction bases outside the gene matches: 1. The CDR3 is made up of 15 amino acids.

The rearrangement links TRBV2 to TRBJ2-7; TRBD1 might be the D (5 bases). Between the trimmed V and J ends, which lost 4 bases and 2 bases, there was a span of 12 bases. The CDR3 runs 14 residues. The germline CDR1 and CDR2 sequences are SNHLY and FYNNEI. The CDR3, as DNA: TGTGCCAGCAGTGTGGGCAGGGCCGCCTACGAGCAGTACTTC. This gives the protein CASSVGRAAYEQYF.

The chain uses TRBV5-5 and TRBJ1-5; D not resolved. Looked up from germline, CDR1 is SGHKS and CDR2 is YYEKEE (reference sequence). The germline V and J ends were trimmed by 0 bases and 0 bases, with 7 bases remaining between them. The CDR3 is made up of 15 amino acids. The DNA for the CDR3 is TGTGCCAGCAGCTTGGTGGCAGGTAGCAATCAGCCCCAGCATTTT. This translates into CASSLVAGSNQPQHF.

V and J are TRBV10-2 and TRBJ2-6, with 7 bases identical to TRBD2. Trimming at V came to 2 bases and at J to 0 bases, leaving 4 bases not matched to a gene. This CDR3 has 17 amino acids. CDR1 is WSHSY and CDR2 is SAAADI in the germline V gene. This CDR3 is CASSEAGVPSGANVLTF. CDR3 DNA sequence: TGCGCCAGCAGTGAGGCGGGGGTTCCCTCTGGGGCCAACGTCCTGACTTTC.

This sequence joins TRBV5-6 and TRBJ1-2, with D possibly TRBD1 on 5 matching bases. The CDR3 has 15 amino acids. Trimming took 6 bases from V and 0 from J, leaving 15 bases between them. Germline CDR1 and CDR2: SGHDT and YYEEEE. The CDR3: CASTADGGTNYGYTF. The CDR3 coding sequence is TGTGCCAGCACCGCGGACGGGGGGACTAACTATGGCTACACCTTC.

The chain employs TRBV27 and TRBJ2-7; 12 bases align to TRBD2. V dropped 4 bases and J dropped 2; count of bases not matched to a gene: 6. This CDR3 region has 16 residues. Germline assignment: CDR1 MNHEY and CDR2 SMNVEV (reference sequence). The CDR3 bases are TGTGCCAGCAGTTCACTAGCGGGAGGACCTCCCTACGAGCAGTACTTC. Translated, it gives CASSSLAGGPPYEQYF.

The CDR3 DNA follows: TGTGCCTGGAGTGGAGGGATAACGAATGAAAAACTGTTTTTT. Its translation is CAWSGGITNEKLFF. The chain has TRBV30 and TRBJ1-4; D not certain. CDR3 size: 14 residues. Trimming left V 1 base short and J 5 bases short, with 11 bases between. The V gene's germline CDR1 is GTSNPN and CDR2 SVGIG (reference sequence).

The genes are TRBV20-1 and TRBJ2-1; D ambiguous. The CDR3 sequence is 11 residues long. Germline-derived CDR1 and CDR2 are DFQATT and SNEGSKA (reference sequence). Trimming took 6 bases from V and 10 from J, leaving 13 bases between them. CDR3 protein: CSADRVGEQFF. The CDR3 bases are TGCAGTGCCGACCGCGTGGGCGAGCAGTTCTTC.

This clone was counted once. This chain joins TRBV28 and TRBJ1-5, with TRBD1 matching over 8 bases. Germline values: CDR1 MDHEN, CDR2 SYDVKM. The trim removed 3 bases at V and 7 bases at J, leaving 11 bases unmatched. This CDR3 spans 16 amino acids. CDR3 protein: CASSLVIDRGKQPQHF. CDR3 nucleotide sequence: TGTGCCAGCAGTTTGGTGATTGACAGGGGTAAACAGCCCCAGCATTTT.

A remark on this clone: The sample contains more than one DNA sequence encoding this CDR3. The chain is built from TRBV5-1 and TRBJ1-1; 7 bases are shared with TRBD1. The CDR3 has 14 amino acids. CDR1 is SGHRS and CDR2 is YFSETQ in the germline V gene. With V trimmed by 4 bases and J by 1 base, 4 bases remained unmatched. The CDR3 DNA sequence: TGCGCCAGCAGCCTAGGACAGGCGAACACTGAAGCTTTCTTT. Translating it yields CASSLGQANTEAFF. The entire variable domain, with the rest obtained from reference TRBV5-1 and TRBJ1-1, is as follows: KAGVTQTPRYLIKTRGQQVTLSCSPISGHRSVSWYQQTPGQGLQFLFEYFSETQRNKGNFPGRFSGRQFSNSRSEMNVSTLELGDSALYLCASSLGQANTEAFFGQGTRLTVV.

This sequence joins TRBV24-1 and TRBJ1-2; no clear D. CDR3 length equals 12 residues. Between the trimmed V and J ends, which lost 4 bases and 4 bases, there was a span of 6 bases. CDR1 KGHDR and CDR2 SFDVKD come from the germline V gene. CDR3 in DNA: TGTGCCACCAGTGAGTCATTCTATGGCTACACCTTC. Translated: CATSESFYGYTF.

This clone occurred once. This chain joins TRBV6-5 and TRBJ1-1, with 9 bases fitting TRBD1. Germline trimming cut 6 bases from V and 5 bases from J; bases unmatched to any gene: 10. The V gene's germline CDR1 is MNHEY and CDR2 SVGAGI. CDR3 length: 15 residues. CDR3 sequence: CASSYSGTGKTEAFF. The CDR3 nucleotides are TGTGCCAGCAGCTATTCCGGGACAGGGAAGACTGAAGCTTTCTTT.

About this clone itself: The CDR3 ends on some other residue instead of the conserved phenylalanine or tryptophan, so this is likely a read error. No DNA is shown, since the ends of the CDR3 on it are uncertain; the CDR3 is the one TCRdb lists. The chain couples TRBV14 to TRBJ2-7; the table's D gene call, TRBD2, was not cross checked with the DNA. The CDR3 adds up to 8 amino acids, both ends counted. Per germline, CDR1 SGHDN and CDR2 FVKESK. The chain's CDR3 is CASSRLLN.

The CDR3 loop is CASSAGQGLGEETQYF. DNA for the CDR3: TGTGCCAGCAGTGCGGGACAGGGCCTCGGGGAAGAGACCCAGTACTTC. This chain links TRBV6-2 or TRBV6-3 with TRBJ2-5; the match to TRBD1 covers 9 bases. Trimming cost V 5 bases and J 3 bases; bases outside gene matches: 10. Germline CDR1 MNHEY, CDR2 SVGEGT. The CDR3 extends over 16 amino acids.

This chain connects TRBV11-3 to TRBJ2-2; 7 bases match TRBD2. V shed 0 bases, J shed 0 bases, and the junction held 1 base outside the gene matches. This CDR3 has 16 residues. In germline, CDR1 is SGHNT, CDR2 YENEEA. CDR3 in amino acids: CASSLEAGTNTGELFF. The CDR3 DNA sequence: TGTGCCAGCAGCTTAGAAGCGGGGACGAACACCGGGGAGCTGTTTTTT. Full variable domain (remainder filled in from reference TRBV11-3 and TRBJ2-2): EAGVVQSPRYKIIEKKQPVAFWCNPISGHNTLYWYLQNLGQGPELLIRYENEEAVDDSQLPKDRFSAERLKGVDSTLKIQPAELGDSAVYLCASSLEAGTNTGELFFGEGSRLTVL.

This sequence joins TRBV19 and TRBJ2-3; 7 bases align to TRBD1. Germline CDR1 reads LNHDA; CDR2 reads SQIVND (reference sequence). Unmatched junction bases numbered 14, after V lost 7 bases and J lost 4 bases. CDR3 length: 16 amino acids. CDR3: CASNRDRAFSADTQYF. The CDR3, as DNA: TGTGCCAGTAACCGGGACAGAGCTTTCTCGGCAGATACGCAGTATTTT. Full variable domain (outside the CDR3, taken from reference TRBV19 and TRBJ2-3): DGGITQSPKYLFRKEGQNVTLSCEQNLNHDAMYWYRQDPGQGLRLIYYSQIVNDFQKGDIAEGYSVSREKKESFPLTVTSAQKNPTAFYLCASNRDRAFSADTQYFGPGTRLTVL.

The chain uses TRBV10-3 and TRBJ1-1, with no clear D. V was trimmed by 3 bases and J by 10 bases, leaving 12 bases between them. Germline V gene lookup returns CDR1 ENHRY and CDR2 SYGVKD. CDR3 length: 12 residues. CDR3 in amino acids: CAISDPGHRAFF. The CDR3 bases are TGTGCCATCAGTGACCCTGGGCACAGAGCTTTCTTT.